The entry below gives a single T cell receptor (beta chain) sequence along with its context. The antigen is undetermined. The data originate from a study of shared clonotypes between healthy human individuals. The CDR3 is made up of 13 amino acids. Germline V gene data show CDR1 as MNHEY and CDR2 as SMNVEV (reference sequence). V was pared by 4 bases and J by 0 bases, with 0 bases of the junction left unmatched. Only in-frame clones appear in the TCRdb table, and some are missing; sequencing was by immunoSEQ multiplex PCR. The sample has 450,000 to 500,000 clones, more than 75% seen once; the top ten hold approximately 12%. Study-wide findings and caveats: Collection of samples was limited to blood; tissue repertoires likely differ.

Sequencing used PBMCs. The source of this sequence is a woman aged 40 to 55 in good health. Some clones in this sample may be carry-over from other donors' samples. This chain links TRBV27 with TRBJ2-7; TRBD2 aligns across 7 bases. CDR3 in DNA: TGTGCCAGCAGTTGGGGGGGCTCCTACGAGCAGTACTTC. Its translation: CASSWGGSYEQYF.